These T cell receptor beta chains were read from a single sample in a study of cytomegalovirus exposure and HLA in healthy donors. Libraries were prepared by immunoSEQ multiplex PCR; TCRdb keeps only in-frame clonotypes and omits some of them. The sample lists about 94,000 clones; around four fifths were seen once. Sequencing used PBMCs. The receptors shown here come from a man between 40 and 49 years old in good health and CMV-seropositive. CDR3s leave out the opening cysteine and the closing phenylalanine or tryptophan.

TRBV5-1,TRBJ2-3,ASSILGLGGSTDTQY
TRBV19,TRBJ1-5,ASSTTGDQPQH
TRBV4-1,TRBJ1-1,ASSQGESKAF
TRBV7-8,TRBJ2-2,ASSRQGDSSTGELF
TRBV10-2,TRBJ1-6,ASRVLGTGMNSPLH
TRBV9,TRBJ2-7,ASSVEPGGDEQY
TRBV6-1,TRBJ1-6,ASSEILGSESPLH
TRBV7-2,TRBJ2-7,ASSPGLAWNSEQY
TRBV7-9,TRBJ1-1,ASSLQNMNTEAF
TRBV10-1,TRBJ1-1,ASSPRGGYEAF
TRBV28,TRBJ2-6,ASLGANVLT
TRBV5-6,TRBJ1-3,ASSLEGLGISGNTIY
TRBV6-5,TRBJ1-6,ASSSHSRGYGSPLH
TRBV7-7,TRBJ2-5,ASSRMDRETQY
TRBV7-3,TRBJ1-1,ASSFNRGPGTEAF
TRBV19,TRBJ1-5,ASSRGGSLNQPQH
TRBV5-1,TRBJ1-1,ASSLEQNTEAF
TRBV2,TRBJ2-1,ASRGTETGLAGYNEQF
TRBV25-1,TRBJ1-6,ASSGGGRGRSPLH
TRBV28,TRBJ2-7,ASTSPPLAGVYEQY
TRBV6-6,TRBJ2-1,ASSKQGTSGSEQF
TRBV25-1,TRBJ2-5,ASRPLGGSQETQY
TRBV6-6,TRBJ2-1,ASKGPYNEQF
TRBV28,TRBJ2-7,ASSLRAGRGKVYEQY
TRBV21-1,TRBJ2-1,GFGLGAYNEQF
TRBV19,TRBJ2-7,ASSSLPGLSYEQY
TRBV14,TRBJ2-7,ASSPQLGGEYEQY
TRBV7-2,TRBJ2-7,ASSPRDRGFSDYEQY
TRBV27,TRBJ1-4,ASSFWQGKGNEKLF
TRBV2,TRBJ1-4,ASSSPRTGNEKLF
TRBV2,TRBJ2-5,ASSSPWTSGQETQY
TRBV5-1,TRBJ2-1,ASSLATGGAYNEQF
TRBV19,TRBJ2-2,ASSRSTSAFANTGELF
TRBV5-1,TRBJ2-4,ASSLVGRGSAKNIQY
TRBV6-5,TRBJ2-1,ASSYGSGGDNEQF
TRBV7-6,TRBJ1-1,ASSPRTGMNTEAF
TRBV6-5,TRBJ1-5,ASRDAGNQPQH
TRBV11-2,TRBJ2-7,ASSMGQGVHEQY
TRBV11-3,TRBJ2-1,ASSLEGAEQF
TRBV7-9,TRBJ2-3,ASSLGGGAGDTQY
TRBV28,TRBJ1-2,ASSPSQGIIYGYT
TRBV5-6,TRBJ1-5,ASSLGPLGTGPQPQH
TRBV5-5,TRBJ1-1,ASSLVRQGTEAF
TRBV7-8,TRBJ2-3,ASGGAVFSTDTQY
TRBV29-1,TRBJ2-1,SGEAGGMAPNEQF
TRBV11-2,TRBJ2-1,ASSQGTSQLYNEQF
TRBV10-2,TRBJ1-5,ASSEVGGVQPQH
TRBV2,TRBJ2-5,ASRRQGGGETQY
TRBV25-1,TRBJ1-2,ASSEHGTAPGGDGYT
TRBV29-1,TRBJ1-2,SVEEGVSNYGYT
TRBV7-2,TRBJ1-1,ASSFGGRTEAF